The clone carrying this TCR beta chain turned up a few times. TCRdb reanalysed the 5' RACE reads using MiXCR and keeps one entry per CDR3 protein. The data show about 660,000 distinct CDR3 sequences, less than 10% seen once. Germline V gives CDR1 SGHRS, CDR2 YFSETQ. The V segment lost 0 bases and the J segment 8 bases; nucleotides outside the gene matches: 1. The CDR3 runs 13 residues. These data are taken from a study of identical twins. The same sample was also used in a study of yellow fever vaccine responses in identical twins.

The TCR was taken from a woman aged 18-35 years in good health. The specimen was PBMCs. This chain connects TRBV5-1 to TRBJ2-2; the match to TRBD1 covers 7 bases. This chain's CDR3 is CASSLEGQGELFF. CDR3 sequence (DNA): TGCGCCAGCAGCTTGGAGGGACAGGGGGAGCTGTTTTTT.